This T cell receptor beta chain stems from a study of OX40 agonist ivuxolimab in advanced cancers. Study details: Antecedent anti-PD-1, anti-PD-L1 or anti-CTLA-4 therapy was permissible, with roughly 40% having received some.

Autoimmune disease history or systemic immunosuppression excluded patients. The CDR3 sequence is 15 residues long. Germline V gives CDR1 MNHNS, CDR2 SASEGT. V lost 6 bases, J lost 11 bases, and 13 bases stayed unmatched. Some clones are missing from TCRdb's copy, which holds only in-frame ones; the method was immunoSEQ multiplex PCR. The table has under 150,000 clones, approximately 92% seen once. The specimen comprised CD4+ or CD8+ T cells sorted from blood, sampled in a trial of the OX40 agonist ivuxolimab. The chain carries TRBV6-1 and TRBJ2-2; 9 bases map to TRBD2. The TCR was taken from an adult with an advanced solid tumor such as melanoma, head and neck, liver or kidney cancer. CDR3 sequence: CASSPNQAGGVELFF. The CDR3 DNA reads as TGTGCCAGCAGCCCCAACCAAGCGGGGGGAGTCGAGCTGTTTTTT.